These T cell receptor beta chains were read from a single sample in a study. Each CDR3 protein is one row after TCRdb ran MiXCR on the 5' RACE reads. The top ten hold less than 5% of the sample, which has roughly 45,000 distinct CDR3 sequences, roughly 31% seen once. Sequenced sample: tumor-infiltrating memory CD4+ T cells sorted from the breast tumor. These receptors all stem from a female donor with breast cancer. Each CDR3 is given with its conserved first and last residue. A D gene is named only where the DNA matches it firmly. The size field is filled for only some rows; it gives once, few, many or a size class.

D gene: NA
V gene: TRBV6-5
J gene: TRBJ1-4
clone size: few
CDR3 DNA: TGTGCCAGCACACCGAGGAGTAGGGTTAATGAAAAACTGTTTTTT
CDR3 protein: CASTPRSRVNEKLFF

D gene: TRBD1
V gene: TRBV5-1
J gene: TRBJ1-5
clone size: NA
CDR3 DNA: TGCGCCAGCAGCTTGGCCCGGGAGGACAGGGTTGCTCAGCCCCAGCATTTT
CDR3 protein: CASSLAREDRVAQPQHF

D gene: NA
V gene: TRBV20-1
J gene: TRBJ2-5
clone size: medium-sized
CDR3 DNA: TGCAGTGCTAGGGACCTCGGGGGTCGGATGGAGACCCAGTACTTC
CDR3 protein: CSARDLGGRMETQYF

D gene: NA
V gene: TRBV12-3/TRBV12-4
J gene: TRBJ2-3
clone size: few
CDR3 DNA: TGTGCCAGCAGTTTCGGCGCGTACACAGATACGCAGTATTTT
CDR3 protein: CASSFGAYTDTQYF

D gene: NA
V gene: TRBV5-1
J gene: TRBJ1-2
clone size: NA
CDR3 DNA: TGCGCCAGCAGCTTGGGGCAGACTAGCGATGGCTACACCTTC
CDR3 protein: CASSLGQTSDGYTF

D gene: TRBD1
V gene: TRBV29-1
J gene: TRBJ2-3
clone size: many
CDR3 DNA: TGCAGCGTGGGGGACAGGGTCGGGGATACGCAGTATTTT
CDR3 protein: CSVGDRVGDTQYF

D gene: TRBD1
V gene: TRBV3-1
J gene: TRBJ1-2
clone size: few
CDR3 DNA: TGTGCCAGCAGCCAATCCGACAGGGGAAACGGCTACACCTTC
CDR3 protein: CASSQSDRGNGYTF

D gene: NA
V gene: TRBV3-1
J gene: TRBJ1-2
clone size: few
CDR3 DNA: TGTGCCAGCAGCCAAGATTGGGGGGATCCCTATGGCTACACCTTC
CDR3 protein: CASSQDWGDPYGYTF

D gene: TRBD2
V gene: TRBV6-5
J gene: TRBJ2-1
clone size: NA
CDR3 DNA: TGTGCCAGCAGGATTAGCGGGAGGGTTAGGGACAATGAGCAGTTCTTC
CDR3 protein: CASRISGRVRDNEQFF

D gene: TRBD1
V gene: TRBV10-1
J gene: TRBJ2-7
clone size: NA
CDR3 DNA: TGCGCCAGCAGTGAGTCGACAGGGAACGAGCAGTACTTC
CDR3 protein: CASSESTGNEQYF

D gene: NA
V gene: TRBV2
J gene: TRBJ2-7
clone size: few
CDR3 DNA: TGTGCCAGCAGTGAACAGGGGCCCCCCTACGAGCAGTACTTC
CDR3 protein: CASSEQGPPYEQYF

D gene: NA
V gene: TRBV7-3
J gene: TRBJ2-7
clone size: few
CDR3 DNA: TGTGCCAGCAGCTCCAGCGCGGGGGCTTACGAGCAGTACTTC
CDR3 protein: CASSSSAGAYEQYF

D gene: TRBD1
V gene: TRBV20-1
J gene: TRBJ2-5
clone size: few
CDR3 DNA: TGCAGTGCTAGCCGGACAGGGGGAGAGACCCAGTACTTC
CDR3 protein: CSASRTGGETQYF

D gene: NA
V gene: TRBV4-3
J gene: TRBJ1-2
clone size: NA
CDR3 DNA: TGCGCCAGCAGCCAGGGTATTTGGGGGCCTAACTATGGCTACACCTTC
CDR3 protein: CASSQGIWGPNYGYTF

D gene: NA
V gene: TRBV4-1
J gene: TRBJ2-7
clone size: few
CDR3 DNA: TGCGCCAGCAGCCAAGAAGGGACGTACGGGGCCGAGCAGTACTTC
CDR3 protein: CASSQEGTYGAEQYF

D gene: TRBD1
V gene: TRBV4-1
J gene: TRBJ1-4
clone size: many
CDR3 DNA: TGCGCCAGCCTAGCCCCCGGGACAGCTAATGAAAAACTGTTTTTT
CDR3 protein: CASLAPGTANEKLFF

D gene: NA
V gene: TRBV6-5
J gene: TRBJ1-2
clone size: many
CDR3 DNA: TGTGCCAGCAGGGATTCAGGGTTTAGTGGCTACACCTTC
CDR3 protein: CASRDSGFSGYTF

D gene: TRBD2
V gene: TRBV6-6
J gene: TRBJ2-1
clone size: NA
CDR3 DNA: TGTGCCAGCATGCTAGCGGGAGGAGGGAACTACAATGAGCAGTTCTTC
CDR3 protein: CASMLAGGGNYNEQFF

D gene: NA
V gene: TRBV9
J gene: TRBJ2-1
clone size: few
CDR3 DNA: TGTGCCAGCAGCGTAGTGACAGACAATGAGCAGTTCTTC
CDR3 protein: CASSVVTDNEQFF

D gene: TRBD1
V gene: TRBV7-2
J gene: TRBJ2-3
clone size: NA
CDR3 DNA: TGTGCCAGCAGCTTAGTGGCAGGGGGTACAGATACGCAGTATTTT
CDR3 protein: CASSLVAGGTDTQYF

D gene: NA
V gene: TRBV5-4
J gene: TRBJ1-2
clone size: NA
CDR3 DNA: TGTGCCAGCAGCTCCCCCGAAAAGTTGGGCTACACCTTC
CDR3 protein: CASSSPEKLGYTF

D gene: NA
V gene: TRBV13
J gene: TRBJ2-7
clone size: NA
CDR3 DNA: TGTGCCAGCGGCTTAGTGGGACGGGTCTACGGGCAGTACTTC
CDR3 protein: CASGLVGRVYGQYF

D gene: TRBD1
V gene: TRBV7-3
J gene: TRBJ2-1
clone size: NA
CDR3 DNA: TGTGCCAGCAGCCGACCGGGACAGGGCCTCTATGAGCAGTTCTTC
CDR3 protein: CASSRPGQGLYEQFF

D gene: NA
V gene: TRBV24-1
J gene: TRBJ2-3
clone size: NA
CDR3 DNA: TGTGCCACCAGTGACCCCCCGAGAGATACGCAGTATTTT
CDR3 protein: CATSDPPRDTQYF

D gene: TRBD2
V gene: TRBV29-1
J gene: TRBJ2-3
clone size: NA
CDR3 DNA: TGCAGCGTTGAGAAGGGTTCCGAGGGAGGGGATACGCAGTATTTT
CDR3 protein: CSVEKGSEGGDTQYF

D gene: TRBD2
V gene: TRBV24-1
J gene: TRBJ2-7
clone size: NA
CDR3 DNA: TGTGCCACCAGTGCTGGCGGGAGCTCCTACGAGCAGTACTTC
CDR3 protein: CATSAGGSSYEQYF

D gene: TRBD2
V gene: TRBV5-1
J gene: TRBJ2-1
clone size: NA
CDR3 DNA: TGCGCCAGCAGCTTGGTTAGCGGGGGGAACAATGAGCAGTTCTTC
CDR3 protein: CASSLVSGGNNEQFF

D gene: NA
V gene: TRBV27
J gene: TRBJ2-5
clone size: NA
CDR3 DNA: TGTGCCAGCACCCAACGGGGGCAGCAAGAGACCCAGTACTTC
CDR3 protein: CASTQRGQQETQYF

D gene: NA
V gene: TRBV7-2
J gene: TRBJ2-5
clone size: NA
CDR3 DNA: TGTGCCAGCAGCGTGGGACACCAAGAGACCCAGTACTTC
CDR3 protein: CASSVGHQETQYF

D gene: NA
V gene: TRBV20-1
J gene: TRBJ1-6
clone size: NA
CDR3 DNA: TGCAGTGCTAGGGCAAATGGGGTCGCCTATAATTCACCCCTCCACTTT
CDR3 protein: CSARANGVAYNSPLHF

D gene: NA
V gene: TRBV4-1
J gene: TRBJ1-3
clone size: NA
CDR3 DNA: TGCGCCAGCAGCCAAGACACCGGGACGGGACGCTCTGGAAACACCATATATTTT
CDR3 protein: CASSQDTGTGRSGNTIYF

D gene: NA
V gene: TRBV18
J gene: TRBJ1-2
clone size: NA
CDR3 DNA: TGTGCCAGCTCATCCATCACAGGGAAGTCTGGCTACACCTTC
CDR3 protein: CASSSITGKSGYTF

D gene: NA
V gene: TRBV20-1
J gene: TRBJ2-7
clone size: few
CDR3 DNA: TGCAGTGAGCTTTATCCCGAGCAGTACTTC
CDR3 protein: CSELYPEQYF

D gene: NA
V gene: TRBV11-3
J gene: TRBJ2-1
clone size: few
CDR3 DNA: TGTGCCAGCAGCTTATTCAGCGACAATGAGCAGTTCTTC
CDR3 protein: CASSLFSDNEQFF

D gene: NA
V gene: TRBV6-5
J gene: TRBJ2-3
clone size: few
CDR3 DNA: TGTGCCAGCAGTGGGTCGAGTAGCACAGATACGCAGTATTTT
CDR3 protein: CASSGSSSTDTQYF

D gene: NA
V gene: TRBV20-1
J gene: TRBJ1-6
clone size: many
CDR3 DNA: TGCAGTGCTCCTACAGGTCCCGAAGTTAATTCACCCCTCCACTTT
CDR3 protein: CSAPTGPEVNSPLHF

D gene: TRBD2
V gene: TRBV4-1
J gene: TRBJ2-7
clone size: NA
CDR3 DNA: TGCGCCAGCAGCCAAGGACTAGCGGGAGGGCCTTACGAGCAGTACTTC
CDR3 protein: CASSQGLAGGPYEQYF